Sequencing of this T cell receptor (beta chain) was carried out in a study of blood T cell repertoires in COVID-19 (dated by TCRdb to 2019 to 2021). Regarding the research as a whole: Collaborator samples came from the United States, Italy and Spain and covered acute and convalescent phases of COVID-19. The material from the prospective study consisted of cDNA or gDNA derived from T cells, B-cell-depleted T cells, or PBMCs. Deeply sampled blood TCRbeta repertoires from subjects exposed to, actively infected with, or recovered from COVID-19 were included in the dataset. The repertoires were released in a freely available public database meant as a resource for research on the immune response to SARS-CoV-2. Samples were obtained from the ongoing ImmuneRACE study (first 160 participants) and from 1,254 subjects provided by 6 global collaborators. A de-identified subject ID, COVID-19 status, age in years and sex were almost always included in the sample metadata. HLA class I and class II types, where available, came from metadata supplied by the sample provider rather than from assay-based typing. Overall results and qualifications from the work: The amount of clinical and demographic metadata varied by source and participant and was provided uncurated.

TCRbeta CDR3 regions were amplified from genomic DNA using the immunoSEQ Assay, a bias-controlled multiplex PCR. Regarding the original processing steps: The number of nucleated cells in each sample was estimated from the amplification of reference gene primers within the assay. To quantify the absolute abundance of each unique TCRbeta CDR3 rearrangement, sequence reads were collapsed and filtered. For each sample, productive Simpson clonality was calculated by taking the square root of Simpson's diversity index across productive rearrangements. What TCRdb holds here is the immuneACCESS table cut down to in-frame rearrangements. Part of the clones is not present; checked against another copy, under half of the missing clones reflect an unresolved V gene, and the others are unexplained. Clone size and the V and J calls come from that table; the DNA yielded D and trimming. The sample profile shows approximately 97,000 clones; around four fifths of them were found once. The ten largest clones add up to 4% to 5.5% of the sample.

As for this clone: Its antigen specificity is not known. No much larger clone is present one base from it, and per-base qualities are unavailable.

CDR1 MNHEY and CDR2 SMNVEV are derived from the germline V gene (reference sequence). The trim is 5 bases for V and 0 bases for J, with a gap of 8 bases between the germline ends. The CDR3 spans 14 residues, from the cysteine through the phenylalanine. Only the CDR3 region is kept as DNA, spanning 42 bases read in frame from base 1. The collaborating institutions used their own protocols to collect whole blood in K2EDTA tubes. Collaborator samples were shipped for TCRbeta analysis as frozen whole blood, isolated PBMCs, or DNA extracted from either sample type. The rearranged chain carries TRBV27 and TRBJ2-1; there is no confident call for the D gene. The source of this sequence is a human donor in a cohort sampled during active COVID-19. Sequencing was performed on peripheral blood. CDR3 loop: CASSLTISYNEQFF. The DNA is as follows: TGTGCCAGCAGTCTAACGATCTCCTACAATGAGCAGTTCTTC.